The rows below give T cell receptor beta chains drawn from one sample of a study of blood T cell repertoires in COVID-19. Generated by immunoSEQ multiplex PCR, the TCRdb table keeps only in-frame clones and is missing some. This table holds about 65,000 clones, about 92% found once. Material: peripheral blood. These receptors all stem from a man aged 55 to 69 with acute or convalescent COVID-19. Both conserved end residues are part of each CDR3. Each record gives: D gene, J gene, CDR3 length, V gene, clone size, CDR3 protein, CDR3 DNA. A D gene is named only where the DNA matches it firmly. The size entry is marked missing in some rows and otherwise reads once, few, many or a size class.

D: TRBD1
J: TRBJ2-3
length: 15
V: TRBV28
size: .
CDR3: CASSVTGTGADTQYF
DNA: TGTGCCAGCAGTGTAACCGGGACAGGCGCAGATACGCAGTATTTT

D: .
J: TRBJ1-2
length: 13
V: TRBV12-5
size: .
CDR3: CASALTPNYGYTF
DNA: TGTGCTAGTGCTTTGACACCTAACTATGGCTACACCTTC

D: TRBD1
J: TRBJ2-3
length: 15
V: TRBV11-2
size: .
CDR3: CASSLSATGGNTQYF
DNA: TGTGCCAGCAGCTTGTCAGCAACAGGGGGTAACACGCAGTATTTT

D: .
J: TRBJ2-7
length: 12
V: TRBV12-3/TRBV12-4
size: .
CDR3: CASSLGSYEQYF
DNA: TGTGCCAGCAGCCTCGGGAGCTACGAGCAGTACTTC

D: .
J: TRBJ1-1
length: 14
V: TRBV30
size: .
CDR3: CAWSVRGRNTEAFF
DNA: TGTGCCTGGAGTGTCCGGGGGAGGAACACTGAAGCTTTCTTT

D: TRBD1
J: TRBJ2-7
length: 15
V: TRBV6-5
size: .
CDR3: CASSSTDRGPYEQYF
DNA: TGTGCCAGCAGTTCGACGGACAGGGGGCCCTACGAGCAGTACTTC

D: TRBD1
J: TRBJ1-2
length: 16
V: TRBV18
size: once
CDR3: CASSPSLRQGVGGYTF
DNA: TGTGCCAGCTCACCAAGTTTGAGACAGGGCGTCGGGGGCTACACCTTC

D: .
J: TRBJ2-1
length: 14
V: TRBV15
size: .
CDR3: CATSRDIRGGEQFF
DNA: TGTGCCACCAGCAGAGATATCCGTGGAGGTGAGCAGTTCTTC

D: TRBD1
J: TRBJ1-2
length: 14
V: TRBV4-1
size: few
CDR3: CASSQGTGGYGYTF
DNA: TGCGCCAGCAGCCAAGGGACAGGGGGTTACGGCTACACCTTC

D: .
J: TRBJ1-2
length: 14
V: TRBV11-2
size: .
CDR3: CASSFRRPNYGYTF
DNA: TGTGCCAGCAGCTTTCGGAGGCCAAACTATGGCTACACCTTC

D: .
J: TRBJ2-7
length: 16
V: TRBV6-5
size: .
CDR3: CASSYPYRTLSYEQYF
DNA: TGTGCCAGCAGTTACCCGTACAGGACACTCTCCTACGAGCAGTACTTC

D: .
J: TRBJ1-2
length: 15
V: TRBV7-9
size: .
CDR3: CASSLVPGASNGYTF
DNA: TGTGCCAGCAGCTTAGTTCCAGGGGCCAGTAATGGCTACACCTTC

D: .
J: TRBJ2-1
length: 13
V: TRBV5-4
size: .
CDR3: CASSLRRGNEQFF
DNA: TGTGCCAGCAGCCTGCGAAGGGGTAATGAGCAGTTCTTC

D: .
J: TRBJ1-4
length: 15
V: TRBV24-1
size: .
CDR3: CATSDPTPAGEKLFF
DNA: TGTGCCACCAGTGACCCGACCCCGGCGGGTGAAAAACTGTTTTTT

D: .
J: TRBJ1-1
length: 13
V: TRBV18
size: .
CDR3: CASSQLSTGEAFF
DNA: TGTGCCAGCTCCCAGTTATCAACAGGTGAAGCTTTCTTT

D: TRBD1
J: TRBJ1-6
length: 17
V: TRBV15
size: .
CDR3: CATSRRSGTAYNSPLHF
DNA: TGTGCCACCAGCAGAAGATCTGGGACAGCTTATAATTCACCCCTCCACTTT

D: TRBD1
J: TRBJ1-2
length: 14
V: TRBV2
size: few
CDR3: CASSEGDRIYGYTF
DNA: TGTGCCAGCAGTGAGGGGGACAGGATCTATGGCTACACCTTC

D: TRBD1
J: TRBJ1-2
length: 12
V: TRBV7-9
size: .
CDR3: CASSLGDRFYTF
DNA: TGTGCCAGCAGCTTGGGGGACAGGTTCTACACCTTC

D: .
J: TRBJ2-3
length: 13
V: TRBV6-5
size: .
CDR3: CASRETGTDTQYF
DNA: TGTGCCAGCCGGGAGACAGGCACAGATACGCAGTATTTT

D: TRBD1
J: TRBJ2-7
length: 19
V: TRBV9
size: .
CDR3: CASSVVPFPAGTGTYEQYF
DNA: TGTGCCAGCAGCGTAGTCCCGTTTCCAGCCGGGACAGGGACCTACGAGCAGTACTTC

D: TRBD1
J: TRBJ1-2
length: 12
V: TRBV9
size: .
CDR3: CASDRADYGYTF
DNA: TGTGCCAGCGACAGGGCCGACTATGGCTACACCTTC

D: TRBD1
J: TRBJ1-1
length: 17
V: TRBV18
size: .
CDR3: CASSPPRGPEVSTEAFF
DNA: TGTGCCAGCTCACCACCGAGGGGGCCGGAGGTGAGCACTGAAGCTTTCTTT

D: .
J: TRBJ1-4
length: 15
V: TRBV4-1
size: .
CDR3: CASSQVQGIGGKLFF
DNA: TGCGCCAGCAGCCAAGTACAGGGAATTGGCGGAAAACTGTTTTTT

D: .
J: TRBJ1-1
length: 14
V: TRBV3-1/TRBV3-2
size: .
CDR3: CASSYIGGSTEAFF
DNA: TGTGCCAGCAGCTATATCGGGGGTTCAACTGAAGCTTTCTTT

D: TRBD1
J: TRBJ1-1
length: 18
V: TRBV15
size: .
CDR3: CATSRGRRQGRGTSEAFF
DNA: TGTGCCACCAGCAGAGGACGGAGACAGGGAAGGGGGACGAGTGAAGCTTTCTTT

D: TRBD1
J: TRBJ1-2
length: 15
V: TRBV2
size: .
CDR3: CASSPSGTGGFGYTF
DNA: TGTGCCAGCAGTCCCTCCGGGACAGGGGGCTTCGGCTACACCTTC

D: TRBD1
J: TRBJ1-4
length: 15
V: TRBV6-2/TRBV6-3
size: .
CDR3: CASSSFGTAYEKLFF
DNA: TGTGCCAGCAGTTCCTTCGGGACAGCCTACGAAAAACTGTTTTTT

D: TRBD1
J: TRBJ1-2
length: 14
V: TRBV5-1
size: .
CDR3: CASSWTGGGEGYTF
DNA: TGCGCCAGCAGCTGGACAGGGGGCGGGGAAGGCTACACCTTC

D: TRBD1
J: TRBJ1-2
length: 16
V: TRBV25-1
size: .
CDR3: CASSELRTGEFYGYTF
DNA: TGTGCCAGCAGTGAATTAAGGACAGGGGAATTCTATGGCTACACCTTC

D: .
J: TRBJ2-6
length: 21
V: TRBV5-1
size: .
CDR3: CASSREPRQQGYYSGANVLTF
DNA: TGCGCCAGCAGCCGTGAACCACGGCAACAGGGATACTACTCTGGGGCCAACGTCCTGACTTTC

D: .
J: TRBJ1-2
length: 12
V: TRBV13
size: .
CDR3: CASSPRTESYTF
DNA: TGTGCCAGCAGCCCTAGGACAGAAAGCTACACCTTC

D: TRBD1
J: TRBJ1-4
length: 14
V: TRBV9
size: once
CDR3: CASSPRDSLEKLFF
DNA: TGTGCCAGCAGCCCAAGGGACAGCCTTGAAAAACTGTTTTTT

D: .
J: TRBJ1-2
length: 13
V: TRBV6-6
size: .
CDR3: CASSYSGGRGYTF
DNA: TGTGCCAGCAGTTACTCGGGGGGGCGAGGCTACACCTTC

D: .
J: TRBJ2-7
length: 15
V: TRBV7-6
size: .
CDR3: CASSLGIGVSYEQYF
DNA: TGTGCCAGCAGCTTGGGTATAGGGGTCTCCTACGAGCAGTACTTC

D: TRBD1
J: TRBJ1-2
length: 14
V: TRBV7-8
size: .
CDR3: CASSSRTGNYGYTF
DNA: TGTGCCAGCAGCTCCCGGACAGGAAACTATGGCTACACCTTC

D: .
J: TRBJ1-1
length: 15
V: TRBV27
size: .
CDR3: CASRLLGQGGTEAFF
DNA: TGTGCCAGCAGGCTTTTGGGGCAGGGTGGTACTGAAGCTTTCTTT

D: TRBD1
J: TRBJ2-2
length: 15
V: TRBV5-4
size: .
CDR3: CAAQNRDRATGELFF
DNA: TGTGCCGCACAAAACCGGGACAGGGCCACCGGGGAGCTGTTTTTT

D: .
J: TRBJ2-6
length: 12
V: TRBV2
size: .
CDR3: CATSYGANVLTF
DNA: TGTGCCACCAGCTATGGGGCCAACGTCCTGACTTTC

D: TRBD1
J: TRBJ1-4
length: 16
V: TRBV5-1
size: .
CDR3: CASSPDLRGVGQDFIF
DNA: TGCGCCAGCAGCCCGGATTTGCGGGGAGTCGGACAGGATTTTATCTTT

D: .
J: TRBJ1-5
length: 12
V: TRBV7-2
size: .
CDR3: CASSLRGWPQHF
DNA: TGTGCCAGCAGCTTACGAGGGTGGCCCCAGCATTTT

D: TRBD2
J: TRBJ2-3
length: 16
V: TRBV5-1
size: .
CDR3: CASSPRTSGGGDTQYF
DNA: TGCGCCAGCAGCCCTAGGACTAGCGGGGGGGGCGATACGCAGTATTTT

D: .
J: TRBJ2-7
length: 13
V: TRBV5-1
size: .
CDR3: CASKKTNRDEQYF
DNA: TGCGCCAGCAAAAAGACTAACCGGGACGAGCAGTACTTC

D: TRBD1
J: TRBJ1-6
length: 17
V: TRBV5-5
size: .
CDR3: CASSGRDRVGRNSPLHF
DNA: TGTGCCAGCAGCGGCCGGGACAGGGTTGGACGAAATTCACCCCTCCACTTT

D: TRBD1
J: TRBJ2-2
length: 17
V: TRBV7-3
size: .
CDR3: CASSRSRDRLVTGELFF
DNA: TGTGCCAGCAGCAGATCCCGGGACAGGCTAGTCACCGGGGAGCTGTTTTTT

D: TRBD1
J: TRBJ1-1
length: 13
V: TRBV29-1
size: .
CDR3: CSANRGLNTEAFF
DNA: TGCAGCGCCAACAGGGGGCTGAACACTGAAGCTTTCTTT

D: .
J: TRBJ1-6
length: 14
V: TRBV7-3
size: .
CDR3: CASSLLGSGSPLHF
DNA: TGTGCCAGCAGCTTACTGGGCAGTGGATCACCCCTCCACTTT

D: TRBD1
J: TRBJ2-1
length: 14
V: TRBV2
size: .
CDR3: CASTGTGSYNEQFF
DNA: TGTGCCAGCACCGGGACAGGTTCCTACAATGAGCAGTTCTTC

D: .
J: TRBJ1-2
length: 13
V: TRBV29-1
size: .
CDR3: CSVGQVANYGYTF
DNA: TGCAGCGTTGGACAGGTAGCTAACTATGGCTACACCTTC

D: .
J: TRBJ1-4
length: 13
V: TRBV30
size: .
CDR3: CAWASPVNEKLFF
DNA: TGTGCCTGGGCCTCCCCAGTTAATGAAAAACTGTTTTTT

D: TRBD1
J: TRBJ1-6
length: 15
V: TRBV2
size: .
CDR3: CASSERQGGYSPLHF
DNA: TGTGCCAGCAGTGAAAGGCAGGGGGGATACTCACCCCTCCACTTT

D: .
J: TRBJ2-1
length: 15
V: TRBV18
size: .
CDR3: CASSPTGYTYNEQFF
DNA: TGTGCCAGCTCACCAACAGGGTACACCTACAATGAGCAGTTCTTC

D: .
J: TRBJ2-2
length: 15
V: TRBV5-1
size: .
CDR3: CASSLLGADTGELFF
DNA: TGCGCCAGCAGCTTGTTGGGGGCTGACACCGGGGAGCTGTTTTTT

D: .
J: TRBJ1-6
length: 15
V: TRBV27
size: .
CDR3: CASSLRQGSSSPLHF
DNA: TGTGCCAGCAGTTTAAGGCAGGGTAGTTCTTCACCCCTCCACTTT

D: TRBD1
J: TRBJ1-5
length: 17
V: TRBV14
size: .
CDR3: CASSQTGQANSNQPQHF
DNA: TGTGCCAGCAGCCAAACAGGACAGGCAAATAGCAATCAGCCCCAGCATTTT

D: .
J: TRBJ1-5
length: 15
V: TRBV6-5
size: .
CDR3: CASSAYRDTEQPQHF
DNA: TGTGCCAGCAGCGCCTACCGGGACACCGAGCAGCCCCAGCATTTT

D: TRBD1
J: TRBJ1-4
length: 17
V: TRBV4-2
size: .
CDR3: CASSQGQGQGLDEKLFF
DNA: TGTGCCAGCAGTCAAGGACAGGGGCAGGGGCTAGATGAAAAACTGTTTTTT

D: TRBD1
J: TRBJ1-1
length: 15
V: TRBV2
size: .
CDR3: CASSKTGTANTEAFF
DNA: TGTGCCAGCAGTAAGACAGGGACGGCGAACACTGAAGCTTTCTTT

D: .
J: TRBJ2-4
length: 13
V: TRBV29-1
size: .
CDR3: CSTAESRRGIQYF
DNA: TGCAGCACCGCCGAGTCCAGGAGGGGCATTCAGTACTTC